One and the same sample provided the 30 T cell receptor beta chains below, sequenced in a study of blood T cell repertoires in COVID-19. TCRdb's table, derived via immunoSEQ multiplex PCR, lists solely in-frame clones and lacks some. The repertoire includes almost 55,000 clones, roughly 88% of them detected once, and less than 4% sits in the top ten. Sequencing was performed on peripheral blood. These receptors originate from a human donor in a cohort sampled during active COVID-19.

CDR3: CASSAYRLDREAEAFF. The CDR3 DNA follows: TGTGCCAGCAGCGCTTACAGACTAGACAGGGAAGCGGAAGCTTTCTTT. The chain recombines TRBV2 with TRBJ1-1; 7 positions match TRBD1. CDR1 is SNHLY, CDR2 FYNNEI, per germline. The CDR3 length is 16 residues. The ends lost 6 bases at V and 8 bases at J; junction bases unmatched: 18.

V is TRBV15 and J is TRBJ1-3, with D perhaps TRBD1 (6 bases). V was cut by 1 base and J by 4 bases, with 8 bases left in between. The CDR3 contains 14 residues. Germline lookup yields CDR1 LNHNV and CDR2 YYDKDF (reference sequence). CDR3 in amino acids: CATSRGGPGNTIYF. CDR3 DNA: TGTGCCACCAGCAGAGGGGGGCCAGGAAACACCATATATTTT. The full variable domain, its missing parts supplied by reference TRBV15 and TRBJ1-3, is DAMVIQNPRYQVTQFGKPVTLSCSQTLNHNVMYWYQQKSSQAPKLLFHYYDKDFNNEADTPDNFQSRRPNTSFCFLDIRSPGLGDTAMYLCATSRGGPGNTIYFGEGSWLTVV.

The chain carries TRBV27 and TRBJ2-1, with D possibly being TRBD2 (7 bases). The CDR3 is 13 residues long. Between the trimmed V and J ends, which lost 6 bases and 15 bases, there was a span of 21 bases. Germline-derived CDR1 and CDR2 are MNHEY and SMNVEV (reference sequence). The CDR3, as DNA: TGTGCCAGCAGGGACGTCGGGGGGCGCGGGGGGTTCTTC. Translated, it gives CASRDVGGRGGFF.

This chain joins TRBV5-5 and TRBJ1-2, with D possibly being TRBD1 (6 bases). In germline, CDR1 is SGHKS, CDR2 YYEKEE (reference sequence). The CDR3 is 15 residues long. Trimming shortened V by 0 bases and J by 3 bases, and 12 bases separated the two germline ends. The CDR3 nucleotides read TGTGCCAGCAGCTTGGTTTTGCGGACAGACTATGGCTACACCTTC. Its protein is CASSLVLRTDYGYTF.

The chain couples TRBV2 to TRBJ2-7; tentative D call: TRBD1 (6 bases). The germline V gene has CDR1 SNHLY and CDR2 FYNNEI. Trimming took 6 bases from V and 0 from J, leaving 12 bases between them. This CDR3 has 14 amino acids. The CDR3 DNA reads as TGTGCCAGCAGATCTCAGGGGAGCTCCTACGAGCAGTACTTC. Its protein product is CASRSQGSSYEQYF.

This chain connects TRBV6-5 to TRBJ1-1; D remains ambiguous. V shed 8 bases and J shed 1 base, with 5 bases lying between them. The CDR3 has 11 residues. The germline gives CDR1 MNHEY, CDR2 SVGAGI. The CDR3: CASGGNTEAFF. CDR3 sequence (DNA): TGTGCCAGCGGCGGGAACACTGAAGCTTTCTTT.

The chain links TRBV4-1 to TRBJ2-2; possible D gene TRBD2, 5 bases. Looked up from germline, CDR1 is MGHRA and CDR2 is YSYEKL. Trimming stripped 0 bases from V and 7 bases from J, with 15 bases between. The CDR3 has 16 residues. Here the CDR3 reads CASSQDRRYRGGELFF. Here the CDR3 DNA reads TGCGCCAGCAGCCAAGATAGAAGGTACCGGGGCGGGGAGCTGTTTTTT.

The J gene is TRBJ2-5, the V gene TRBV24-1, with 8 bases fitting TRBD1. The CDR3 has 16 residues. The ends lost 4 bases at V and 2 bases at J; junction bases unmatched: 8. The V gene's germline CDR1 is KGHDR and CDR2 SFDVKD. This chain's CDR3 is CATSDPRTGSQETQYF. CDR3 sequence (DNA): TGTGCCACCAGTGACCCTCGGACAGGGTCACAAGAGACCCAGTACTTC.

J is TRBJ1-3 and V is TRBV19, with a weak D call TRBD1 (6 bases). The CDR3 consists of 12 residues. Between the trimmed V and J ends, which lost 3 bases and 11 bases, there was a span of 11 bases. Per the germline V gene, CDR1 is LNHDA and CDR2 is SQIVND (reference sequence). This chain's CDR3 is CASSISDSSIYF. The CDR3, as DNA: TGTGCCAGTAGTATCTCGGACAGCTCCATATATTTT.

J is TRBJ2-3 and V is TRBV18; 8 bases are a match to TRBD2. Germline lookup yields CDR1 KGHSH and CDR2 LQKENI. The trim removed 3 bases at V and 5 bases at J, leaving 10 bases unmatched. This CDR3 is 16 amino acids long. Here the CDR3 reads CASSPTAGGWRDTQYF. CDR3 coding DNA: TGTGCCAGCTCACCCACGGCGGGGGGCTGGAGAGATACGCAGTATTTT.

The chain uses TRBV12-3 or TRBV12-4 and TRBJ2-3, with TRBD2 identical over 7 bases. The V gene end was trimmed by 8 bases and the J gene end by 3 bases; junction bases not matched to a gene: 2. This CDR3 is 12 amino acids long. CDR3: CASAGVTDTQYF. DNA of the CDR3: TGTGCCAGCGCGGGAGTTACAGATACGCAGTATTTT.

The V and J genes are TRBV21-1 and TRBJ1-3; TRBD1 is taken as the D call from the table, unchecked against the DNA. TRBV21-1 is a pseudogene locus. The CDR3 totals 16 residues. The CDR3 loop reads CASSKVAGDSGNTIYF. Written as DNA, the CDR3 is TGTGCCAGCAGCAAAGTAGCAGGGGACTCTGGAAACACCATATATTTT.

The chain is built from TRBV9 and TRBJ2-1, with a possible D match to TRBD1 (5 bases). Germline CDR1 and CDR2: SGDLS and YYNGEE. V lost 1 base and J lost 6, with 11 bases in between. The CDR3 consists of 14 residues. In DNA, the CDR3 is TGTGCCAGCAGCGTAAGTCCAGACAGCAATGAGCAGTTCTTC. This encodes CASSVSPDSNEQFF.

The chain couples TRBV7-2 to TRBJ1-1, with 7 bases aligning to TRBD1. CDR3 length: 14 amino acids. Trimming cost V 7 bases and J 8 bases; bases outside gene matches: 13. Germline V gene data show CDR1 as SGHTA and CDR2 as FQGNSA. CDR3 DNA: TGTGCCAGCATCGGGAATTCAGGGGGTTTAGAAGCTTTCTTT. It translates to CASIGNSGGLEAFF.

The rearrangement links TRBV18 to TRBJ1-6, with TRBD1 as a possible D gene (5 bases). The V end lost 3 bases, the J end lost 7 bases, and 19 bases lay between the germline ends. Germline assignment: CDR1 KGHSH and CDR2 LQKENI. The length of the CDR3 is 17 residues. The chain's CDR3 is CASSPVGPRVGNSPLHF. As DNA, the CDR3 is TGTGCCAGCTCACCCGTGGGGCCTAGGGTAGGGAATTCACCCCTCCACTTT.

The chain is built from TRBV27 and TRBJ2-7, with 7 nucleotides matching TRBD2. This CDR3 has 15 residues. Germline V gene lookup returns CDR1 MNHEY and CDR2 SMNVEV (reference sequence). The junction had 7 bases not matched to a gene; V was cut back by 2 bases and J by 3 bases. The CDR3, as DNA: TGTGCCAGCAGTTTAAAGCCGGGACTAAACTACGAGCAGTACTTC. Protein product: CASSLKPGLNYEQYF.

Comment on this clone: The junction departs from the called germline gene at one end, perhaps through a read error. The CDR3 here is CASSMPGQGLYGYAF. For the CDR3, the DNA is TGTGCCAGCAGTATGCCGGGACAGGGCCTATATGGCTACGCCTTC. This chain connects TRBV27 to TRBJ1-2; TRBD1 aligns across 9 bases. The germline V gene encodes CDR1 MNHEY and CDR2 SMNVEV (reference sequence). This CDR3 contains 15 residues.

The chain carries TRBV5-1 and TRBJ1-2; 7 bases line up with TRBD1. The CDR3 consists of 13 residues. The germline V gene has CDR1 SGHRS and CDR2 YFSETQ. J was trimmed by 8 bases and V by 1 base; bases with no gene match: 5. The CDR3 nucleotides are TGCGCCAGCAGCTTGCAGGGGGACGGAGGCTACACCTTC. Encoded protein: CASSLQGDGGYTF.

V is TRBV9 and J is TRBJ1-3; 8 bases line up with TRBD1. V was clipped by 2 bases and J by 2 bases; unmatched bases: 3. The CDR3 covers 15 residues. Germline loops: CDR1 SGDLS, CDR2 YYNGEE. The CDR3 is CASSVTGETGNTIYF. In DNA form, the CDR3 reads TGTGCCAGCAGCGTGACAGGGGAAACTGGAAACACCATATATTTT.

The V call is TRBV3-1 (or the pseudogene TRBV3-2), the J call TRBJ1-2; D may be TRBD1 (6 bases). This CDR3 spans 14 amino acids. V dropped 5 bases and J dropped 5 bases, with 15 bases sitting between them. Germline CDR1 LGHDT, CDR2 YNNKEL (reference sequence). CDR3 sequence (DNA): TGTGCCAGCAGCACAGGGAATTTGCGATATGGCTACACCTTC. Its protein is CASSTGNLRYGYTF.

The V and J genes are TRBV25-1 and TRBJ1-2; 8 positions agree with TRBD1. The V segment lost 11 bases and the J segment 5 bases; nucleotides outside the gene matches: 13. The CDR3 is made up of 14 amino acids. The germline V gene encodes CDR1 MGHDK and CDR2 SYGVNS. CDR3: CALSTDRGRYGYTF. The CDR3, as DNA: TGTGCCTTATCCACCGACAGGGGACGGTATGGCTACACCTTC.

The V gene is TRBV25-1, the J gene TRBJ2-7, with 7 positions matching TRBD1. The CDR3 loop spans 14 amino acids. The germline CDR1 and CDR2 sequences are MGHDK and SYGVNS. V lost 5 bases to trimming and J lost 3 bases; unmatched junction nucleotides: 7. The CDR3 DNA reads TGTGCCAGCAGTAGCCGGGACAGATACTACGAGCAGTACTTC. Its translation: CASSSRDRYYEQYF.

V and J are TRBV5-6 and TRBJ2-1, with D unresolved. The germline V and J ends were trimmed by 2 bases and 9 bases, with 6 bases remaining between them. Germline V gene data show CDR1 as SGHDT and CDR2 as YYEEEE. The CDR3 has 11 residues. The CDR3 sequence: CASSFSSEQFF. CDR3 DNA: TGTGCCAGCAGCTTTAGCAGTGAGCAGTTCTTC.

This clone is medium-sized within its sample. The chain employs TRBV6-2 or TRBV6-3 and TRBJ2-6; perhaps TRBD2 as D (6 bases). Deletions cut 4 bases from V and 4 bases from J, with 23 bases between. Germline V CDR1 and CDR2: MNHEY, SVGEGT. The CDR3 has 19 residues. CDR3 nucleotide sequence: TGTGCCAGCAGTTCAATTCGGACGGAGGGATATCTGGGGGCCAACGTCCTGACTTTC. Translating it yields CASSSIRTEGYLGANVLTF.

The V and J genes are TRBV19 and TRBJ2-1; 9 nucleotides agree with TRBD2. The germline gives CDR1 LNHDA, CDR2 SQIVND (reference sequence). V was pared by 4 bases and J by 10 bases, with 2 bases of the junction left unmatched. The CDR3 has 12 residues. The CDR3 loop reads CASSSSGGEQFF. The DNA of the CDR3 is TGTGCCAGTAGTAGTAGCGGGGGCGAGCAGTTCTTC. Based on the CDR3 plus reference TRBV19 and TRBJ2-1, the full variable domain is DGGITQSPKYLFRKEGQNVTLSCEQNLNHDAMYWYRQDPGQGLRLIYYSQIVNDFQKGDIAEGYSVSREKKESFPLTVTSAQKNPTAFYLCASSSSGGEQFFGPGTRLTVL.

CDR3 nucleotides: TGTGCCAGTAGTATAGATTCCCCTCCCACTCCCCAGCATTTT. It encodes CASSIDSPPTPQHF. The chain combines TRBV19 with TRBJ1-5, with D hard to call. From germline, CDR1 is LNHDA and CDR2 SQIVND (reference sequence). The CDR3 has 14 residues. Trimming took 0 bases from V and 10 from J, leaving 13 bases between them.

J is TRBJ2-2 and V is TRBV2; D not certain. V was cut by 4 bases and J by 7 bases, with 13 bases left in between. The CDR3 loop spans 14 amino acids. In germline, CDR1 is SNHLY, CDR2 FYNNEI. The CDR3 loop is CASSGQALDGELFF. CDR3 DNA: TGTGCCAGCAGTGGCCAGGCGTTGGACGGGGAGCTGTTTTTT.

This clone has a handful of counts. The chain combines TRBV6-5 with TRBJ2-7; 8 bases agree with TRBD2. CDR3 length: 15 amino acids. V lost 7 bases and J lost 3; bases outside the gene matches: 11. Germline CDR1 reads MNHEY; CDR2 reads SVGAGI. This chain's CDR3 is CASIDSGSGVYEQYF. In nucleotides, the CDR3 is TGTGCCAGCATCGACAGCGGGAGTGGGGTCTACGAGCAGTACTTC.

The J gene is TRBJ2-3, the V gene TRBV24-1, with 7 positions matching TRBD2. CDR1 and CDR2 from the germline V gene are KGHDR and SFDVKD. The V and J ends lost 2 bases and 5 bases, in that order; junction bases with no gene match: 0. The CDR3 is 13 residues long. Written as DNA, the CDR3 is TGTGCCACCAGTGATTCTAGCGGAGATACGCAGTATTTT. Residues: CATSDSSGDTQYF.

The chain combines TRBV18 with TRBJ2-2, with 8 bases lining up with TRBD2. CDR1 and CDR2 (germline): KGHSH, LQKENI. CDR3 length: 15 residues. V trimming: 3 bases; J trimming: 5 bases; junction bases outside the gene matches: 5. The chain's CDR3 is CASSPRPGGTGELFF. As DNA, the CDR3 is TGTGCCAGCTCACCGCGACCGGGAGGGACCGGGGAGCTGTTTTTT.